The entry that follows covers one T cell receptor beta chain sequence. The antigen is unknown. Treatment of the sample: oral pan-JAK inhibitor, 5-10 mg twice daily. The sample is drawn from a study of CD8+ T cells in alopecia areata. The wider study: Patients received oral tofacitinib, 5 to 10 mg twice daily, for moderate-to-severe alopecia areata. Percent affected scalp area, the SALT score, rated treated patients' severity. Points from the study as a whole: Against the mouse data, patients shared TCRs less clearly, possibly for HLA reasons.

Following extraction, RNA underwent reverse transcription to cDNA, which served as the sequencing template. Sequencing was performed with immunoSEQ multiplex PCR; in TCRdb, only in-frame clones are kept and a portion is missing. The table has under 300,000 clones, 60% seen once. The CDR3 totals 13 residues. V shed 3 bases and J shed 7 bases, with 10 bases lying between them. Germline V gene lookup returns CDR1 SGHAT and CDR2 FQDESV (reference sequence). The chain combines TRBV11-1 with TRBJ2-1, with D tentatively TRBD1 (6 bases). Sequenced material: CD4+ T cells sorted from blood, taken around week 53, from a patient treated with tofacitinib. The sequence was collected from a human donor with alopecia areata. CDR3 region: CASSFYRENEQFF. The CDR3 nucleotides read TGTGCCAGCAGCTTCTACAGGGAGAATGAGCAGTTCTTC.